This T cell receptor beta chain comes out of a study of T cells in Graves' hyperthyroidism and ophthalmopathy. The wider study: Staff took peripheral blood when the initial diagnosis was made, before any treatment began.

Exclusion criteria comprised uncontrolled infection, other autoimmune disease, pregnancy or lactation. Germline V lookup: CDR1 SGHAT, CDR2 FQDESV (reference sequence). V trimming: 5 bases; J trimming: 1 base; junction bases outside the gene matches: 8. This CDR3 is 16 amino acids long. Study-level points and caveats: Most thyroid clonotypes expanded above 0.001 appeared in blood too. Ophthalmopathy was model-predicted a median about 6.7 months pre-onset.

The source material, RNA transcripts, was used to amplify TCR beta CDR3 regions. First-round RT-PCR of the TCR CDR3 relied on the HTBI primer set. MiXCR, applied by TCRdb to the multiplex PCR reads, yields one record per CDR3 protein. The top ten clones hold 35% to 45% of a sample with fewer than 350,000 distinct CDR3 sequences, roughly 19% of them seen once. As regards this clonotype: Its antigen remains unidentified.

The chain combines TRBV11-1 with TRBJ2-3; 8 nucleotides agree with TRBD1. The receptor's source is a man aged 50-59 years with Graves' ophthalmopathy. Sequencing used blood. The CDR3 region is CASSLLPGQGTDTQYF. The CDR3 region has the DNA TGTGCCAGCAGCCTCCTACCGGGACAGGGCACAGATACGCAGTATTTT.